This is a list of T cell receptor beta chains from one sample in a study of T-cell reconstitution after alpha-beta-depleted transplantation in children. MiXCR, run by TCRdb on the PCR reads, gives a single entry per CDR3 protein. The profile shows roughly 250,000 distinct CDR3 sequences, approximately 8% of them singletons. Sequencing used PBMCs, mostly from graft donor cells, obtained 180 days after TCRalphabeta/CD19-depleted stem cell transplant. These TCRs come from a male patient under 18 who had a stem cell transplant for acute lymphoblastic leukemia, so the T cells may come from the graft donor. Each CDR3 is given with its conserved first and last residue. Each record gives: CDR3 DNA, CDR3 protein, J gene, D gene, V gene, clone size. The D gene is left open where the match is weak. A row's size may be missing; if present it is once, few, many or a size class.

cdr3_nt: TGTGCCAGCAGCCCCGGGAATTGGGGGAACGAGCAGTACTTC; cdr3_aa: CASSPGNWGNEQYF; j_call: TRBJ2-7; d_call: .; v_call: TRBV6-2/TRBV6-3; clone_size: many
cdr3_nt: TGCGCCAGCAGCCAAGATGAGTCGGGGACAGGGAGCTCCTACGAGCAGTACTTC; cdr3_aa: CASSQDESGTGSSYEQYF; j_call: TRBJ2-7; d_call: TRBD1; v_call: TRBV4-1; clone_size: many
cdr3_nt: TGCAGTGCTAGCCCCTACAGGGGTCAAGGACTAGCTGTATCCCCTAATGGGACAGATACGCAGTATTTT; cdr3_aa: CSASPYRGQGLAVSPNGTDTQYF; j_call: TRBJ2-3; d_call: .; v_call: TRBV20-1; clone_size: .
cdr3_nt: TGCAGCGTCGCAAAATCACAGGGGGCTGGTGGCTACACCTTC; cdr3_aa: CSVAKSQGAGGYTF; j_call: TRBJ1-2; d_call: TRBD1; v_call: TRBV29-1; clone_size: many
cdr3_nt: TGTGCCAGCAGCCTCGATATGATAGGGAGAAACCTAGCGGGAGTGGGGCAGTTCTTC; cdr3_aa: CASSLDMIGRNLAGVGQFF; j_call: TRBJ2-1; d_call: TRBD2; v_call: TRBV3-1; clone_size: few
cdr3_nt: TGTGCCAGCAGTTACCTGGAGGGTTCCCCCTACGAGCAGTACTTC; cdr3_aa: CASSYLEGSPYEQYF; j_call: TRBJ2-7; d_call: .; v_call: TRBV6-2/TRBV6-3; clone_size: .
cdr3_nt: TGTGCCAGCAGTTTGAGGCAGTTCAATGAAAAACTGTTTTTT; cdr3_aa: CASSLRQFNEKLFF; j_call: TRBJ1-4; d_call: .; v_call: TRBV12-3/TRBV12-4; clone_size: many
cdr3_nt: TGTGCCAGCAGTTACTCGACCCCCCTCGGGGATTCACCCCTCCACTTT; cdr3_aa: CASSYSTPLGDSPLHF; j_call: TRBJ1-6; d_call: .; v_call: TRBV6-5; clone_size: many
cdr3_nt: TGCAGTGCTAGAGCCCTGACAGAAAGATCCTATGGCTACACCTTC; cdr3_aa: CSARALTERSYGYTF; j_call: TRBJ1-2; d_call: .; v_call: TRBV20-1; clone_size: many
cdr3_nt: TGCAGTGCCCCCCCCCGCGGGGCCTACGAGCAGTACTTC; cdr3_aa: CSAPPRGAYEQYF; j_call: TRBJ2-7; d_call: .; v_call: TRBV20-1; clone_size: many
cdr3_nt: TGCGCCAGCAGCGCCAGCTCCTACGAGCAGTACTTC; cdr3_aa: CASSASSYEQYF; j_call: TRBJ2-7; d_call: .; v_call: TRBV5-1; clone_size: many
cdr3_nt: TGTGCCAGCAGTTACTCGTGGGACAGGGGAACAAAAGCTAACTATGGCTACACCTTC; cdr3_aa: CASSYSWDRGTKANYGYTF; j_call: TRBJ1-2; d_call: TRBD1; v_call: TRBV6-5; clone_size: many
cdr3_nt: TGTGCCAGCAGAGGACTAGCGGGACATTTTGAGCAGTTCTTC; cdr3_aa: CASRGLAGHFEQFF; j_call: TRBJ2-1; d_call: TRBD2; v_call: TRBV2; clone_size: many
cdr3_nt: TGCGCCAGCAGCTTGAGGGGGGCCCCTTCTAACACTGAAGCTTTCTTT; cdr3_aa: CASSLRGAPSNTEAFF; j_call: TRBJ1-1; d_call: .; v_call: TRBV5-1; clone_size: many
cdr3_nt: TGCAGCGTTAGCGTTGCTGGGCCGGGCTATGGCTACACCTTC; cdr3_aa: CSVSVAGPGYGYTF; j_call: TRBJ1-2; d_call: .; v_call: TRBV29-1; clone_size: few
cdr3_nt: TGTGCCAGCAGCTTTACCGGGACACTGAACACCGGGGAGCTGTTTTTT; cdr3_aa: CASSFTGTLNTGELFF; j_call: TRBJ2-2; d_call: .; v_call: TRBV11-2; clone_size: many
cdr3_nt: TGTGCCAGCAGCCTGGTGTGGGTGCGGGAAGGGGAAGAGACCCAGTACTTC; cdr3_aa: CASSLVWVREGEETQYF; j_call: TRBJ2-5; d_call: .; v_call: TRBV11-2; clone_size: many
cdr3_nt: TGTGCCAGCAGCATCGGACTAGCGGGGGGAGAGACCCAGTACTTC; cdr3_aa: CASSIGLAGGETQYF; j_call: TRBJ2-5; d_call: TRBD2; v_call: TRBV7-7; clone_size: many
cdr3_nt: TGCAGTGCTAGCCCCGTACTTTATGGCTACACCTTC; cdr3_aa: CSASPVLYGYTF; j_call: TRBJ1-2; d_call: .; v_call: TRBV20-1; clone_size: many
cdr3_nt: TGTGCCAGCAGCTTAATCTTAGGAGGGCTAGGGCCCACCAGGGAGCTGTTTTTT; cdr3_aa: CASSLILGGLGPTRELFF; j_call: TRBJ2-2; d_call: .; v_call: TRBV11-2; clone_size: many
cdr3_nt: TGTGCCAGCAGCCAGGTCTCGGGGGGAGCCTACGAGCAGTACTTC; cdr3_aa: CASSQVSGGAYEQYF; j_call: TRBJ2-7; d_call: TRBD2; v_call: TRBV3-1; clone_size: many
cdr3_nt: TGTGCCAGCAGTCCCCGGGGGCCGGCCTACGAGCAGTACTTC; cdr3_aa: CASSPRGPAYEQYF; j_call: TRBJ2-7; d_call: .; v_call: TRBV6-1; clone_size: many
cdr3_nt: TGTGCCAGCAGCCCCACCACAGGGGCAGAGCAGTACTTC; cdr3_aa: CASSPTTGAEQYF; j_call: TRBJ2-7; d_call: TRBD1; v_call: TRBV7-3; clone_size: many
cdr3_nt: TGCAGTGCTAGAGACCTAACAAGGGGGGAAAATCCCCAGCATTTT; cdr3_aa: CSARDLTRGENPQHF; j_call: TRBJ1-5; d_call: .; v_call: TRBV20-1; clone_size: many
cdr3_nt: TGTGCCAGCAGCCTCCTATACGAGCAGTACTTC; cdr3_aa: CASSLLYEQYF; j_call: TRBJ2-7; d_call: .; v_call: TRBV3-1; clone_size: many
cdr3_nt: TGTGCCAGCTCACCACTGGGACAGTTTGATTCACCCCTCCACTTT; cdr3_aa: CASSPLGQFDSPLHF; j_call: TRBJ1-6; d_call: TRBD1; v_call: TRBV18; clone_size: few
cdr3_nt: TGTGCCAGCAGCTTTCGTGGAGACAGCTATGGCTACACCTTC; cdr3_aa: CASSFRGDSYGYTF; j_call: TRBJ1-2; d_call: .; v_call: TRBV7-2; clone_size: many
cdr3_nt: TGTGCCAGCAGCCCCCGGAGACAGGGTATGAATACGCAGTATTTT; cdr3_aa: CASSPRRQGMNTQYF; j_call: TRBJ2-3; d_call: TRBD1; v_call: TRBV7-2; clone_size: few